The 29 T cell receptor beta chains in this list originate from one sample, sequenced in a study of T cell changes during pregnancy in multiple sclerosis. Libraries were prepared by immunoSEQ multiplex PCR; TCRdb keeps only in-frame clonotypes and omits some of them. The table has 55,000 or so clones, approximately 90% seen once. Sequencing used CD4+ T cells from peripheral blood mononuclear cells, obtained after pregnancy. These receptors originate from a female donor in good health, enrolled as a control in a pregnancy study.

This clone was counted a single time. CDR3 in DNA: TGTGCCAGCAGCCCTCCAGGGGGAAACACCATATATTTT. Its translation: CASSPPGGNTIYF. This chain connects TRBV5-4 to TRBJ1-3; tentatively, D is TRBD1 (5 bases). Trimming removed 4 bases at V and 4 bases at J, with 9 bases between. The CDR3 covers 13 residues. Germline CDR1 SGHNT, CDR2 YYREEE (reference sequence).

The rearrangement joins TRBV19 to TRBJ1-2; D remains unclear. In germline, CDR1 is LNHDA, CDR2 SQIVND (reference sequence). The ends were cut back, 1 base at V and 5 bases at J, with 17 bases in the middle. CDR3 size: 16 residues. The CDR3: CASSIGQREARYGYTF. The CDR3 region has the DNA TGTGCCAGTAGTATAGGTCAGCGCGAAGCGAGGTATGGCTACACCTTC. Full variable domain (rest looked up from reference TRBV19 and TRBJ1-2): DGGITQSPKYLFRKEGQNVTLSCEQNLNHDAMYWYRQDPGQGLRLIYYSQIVNDFQKGDIAEGYSVSREKKESFPLTVTSAQKNPTAFYLCASSIGQREARYGYTFGSGTRLTVV.

The chain employs TRBV4-1 and TRBJ2-7; D may be TRBD1 (6 bases). V lost 1 base, J lost 1 base, and 11 bases lay in between. The CDR3 is 15 residues long. Germline V gene data show CDR1 as MGHRA and CDR2 as YSYEKL. The CDR3 reads CASSQVGDISYEQYF. Written as DNA, the CDR3 is TGCGCCAGCAGCCAAGTGGGGGACATTTCCTACGAGCAGTACTTC.

The rearrangement links TRBV28 to TRBJ2-7; TRBD1 aligns across 7 bases. Germline lookup yields CDR1 MDHEN and CDR2 SYDVKM. Trimming removed 6 bases from V and 6 bases from J; junction bases left unmatched: 5. This CDR3 region has 12 residues. For the CDR3, the DNA is TGTGCCAGCAGATCGTCAGGGGGCGAGCAGTACTTC. Amino acid sequence: CASRSSGGEQYF.

The CDR3 loop is CASSSRGSTDTQYF. The CDR3 region has the DNA TGTGCCAGCAGCTCCAGGGGATCGACAGATACGCAGTATTTT. The rearrangement joins TRBV9 to TRBJ2-3, with D tentatively TRBD1 (6 bases). CDR1 and CDR2 from the germline V gene are SGDLS and YYNGEE. CDR3 size: 14 residues. V lost 4 bases, J lost 3 bases, and 12 bases lay in between.

The rearrangement uses TRBV9 and TRBJ1-3, with 7 bases aligning to TRBD1. The germline gives CDR1 SGDLS, CDR2 YYNGEE. The CDR3 has 18 amino acids. The V gene end was trimmed by 0 bases and the J gene end by 4 bases; junction bases not matched to a gene: 13. CDR3 loop: CASSVVGGEGAHGNTIYF. The CDR3 DNA follows: TGTGCCAGCAGCGTAGTTGGGGGCGAGGGGGCGCACGGAAACACCATATATTTT.

The rearrangement joins TRBV27 to TRBJ1-3; TRBD1 matches at 7 bases. Germline V gene sequence: CDR1 MNHEY, CDR2 SMNVEV (reference sequence). V gave up 6 bases and J gave up 0 bases; unmatched junction bases: 8. CDR3 length: 16 residues. The CDR3 DNA sequence: TGTGCCAGCAGACCCGGGACAGTGGGCTCTGGAAACACCATATATTTT. It codes for CASRPGTVGSGNTIYF.

This chain joins TRBV7-2 and TRBJ1-5; D gene uncertain. Germline assignment: CDR1 SGHTA and CDR2 FQGNSA. Trimming took 4 bases from V and 7 from J, leaving 14 bases between them. This CDR3 region has 14 residues. The CDR3 loop is CASSYGSGSQPQHF. CDR3 sequence (DNA): TGTGCCAGCAGCTACGGGAGCGGTAGCCAGCCCCAGCATTTT.

This clone was found a few times. The chain has TRBV6-1 and TRBJ1-2, with TRBD1 as a possible D gene (5 bases). V was cut by 6 bases and J by 5 bases, with 10 bases left in between. The CDR3 contains 12 residues. From germline, CDR1 is MNHNS and CDR2 SASEGT. The CDR3 coding sequence is TGTGCCAGCAGAGACAGAGCTTATGGCTACACCTTC. The encoded protein is CASRDRAYGYTF.

DNA of the CDR3: TGTGCCACCAGCAGAGTAGCTAGCGGGTTGGGCCAATTAAGTTTCTTC. Amino acids: CATSRVASGLGQLSFF. The chain combines TRBV15 with TRBJ2-1, with 8 nucleotides matching TRBD2. Germline assignment: CDR1 LNHNV and CDR2 YYDKDF (reference sequence). The CDR3 is 16 amino acids. The V segment lost 1 base and the J segment 16 bases; nucleotides outside the gene matches: 18.

In its sample, this clone was seen a few times. The rearrangement links TRBV14 to TRBJ1-2; D call uncertain. Germline-derived CDR1 and CDR2 are SGHDN and FVKESK. This CDR3 contains 15 residues. V lost 3 bases, J lost 4 bases, and 15 bases lay in between. The CDR3 DNA reads TGTGCCAGCAGCCATTCACCCGGTGGTGTCTATGGCTACACCTTC. As protein: CASSHSPGGVYGYTF.

This clone was seen only a few times. The chain combines TRBV7-8 with TRBJ1-5, with a tentative D call TRBD1 (5 bases). Germline V gives CDR1 SGHVS, CDR2 FQNEAQ. V lost 5 bases and J 3 bases, leaving 11 bases between the germline ends. The CDR3 covers 14 residues. The CDR3 loop is CASSHTGVNQPQHF. CDR3 nucleotide sequence: TGTGCCAGCAGCCATACAGGCGTCAATCAGCCCCAGCATTTT.

The gene calls are TRBV29-1 and TRBJ2-7; no firm D call. CDR1 and CDR2 (germline): SQVTM, ANQGSEA. The CDR3 spans 12 residues. Trimming took off 2 bases at V and 5 bases at J, with 10 bases between the two ends. CDR3 amino acids: CSVETGLHEQYF. CDR3 DNA sequence: TGCAGCGTTGAAACGGGTCTCCACGAGCAGTACTTC.

The CDR3 loop reads CASSPGGNSGNTIYF. The DNA for the CDR3 is TGTGCCAGCTCACCAGGGGGGAACTCTGGAAACACCATATATTTT. The rearrangement joins TRBV18 to TRBJ1-3, with a possible D match to TRBD1 (5 bases). The CDR3 totals 15 residues. Trimming cost V 2 bases and J 0 bases, with 8 bases left between them. Germline values: CDR1 KGHSH, CDR2 LQKENI.

This chain links TRBV7-2 with TRBJ2-1; weak D call: TRBD1 (6 bases). Germline CDR1 is SGHTA and CDR2 is FQGNSA. This CDR3 is 13 amino acids long. Trimming left V 6 bases short and J 9 bases short, with 15 bases between. In nucleotides, the CDR3 is TGTGCCAGCAGGGTGCAACAGGGTACTGAGCAGTTCTTC. Its translation: CASRVQQGTEQFF.

The CDR3, as DNA: TGTGCCAGCAGCTTGGTACGGGGTTTACGCACAGATACGCAGTATTTT. This sequence encodes CASSLVRGLRTDTQYF. The V and J genes are TRBV5-5 and TRBJ2-3; D may be TRBD2 (5 bases). The CDR3 is 16 amino acids. V was clipped by 0 bases and J by 1 base, with 12 bases between them. Germline V lookup: CDR1 SGHKS, CDR2 YYEKEE (reference sequence).

This clone was counted a few times. This chain connects TRBV7-6 to TRBJ1-5; 7 bases agree with TRBD1. Looked up from germline, CDR1 is SGHVS and CDR2 is FNYEAQ. This CDR3 comprises 14 residues. Unmatched junction bases numbered 10, after V lost 10 bases and J lost 4 bases. For the CDR3, the DNA is TGTGCCACGGGACCGGGACAGACGAATCAGCCCCAGCATTTT. Amino acid sequence: CATGPGQTNQPQHF.

The chain recombines TRBV30 with TRBJ1-2; 8 bases are shared with TRBD1. This CDR3 is 14 amino acids long. J gave up 7 bases and V 7 bases, and 14 bases lay outside the gene matches. Germline V gene data show CDR1 as GTSNPN and CDR2 as SVGIG (reference sequence). The CDR3 region is CASDRDGTGRGYTF. The CDR3 DNA is TGTGCCTCGGACAGGGATGGAACGGGTCGTGGCTACACCTTC.

The table lists this clone with a count of one. The rearrangement uses TRBV7-9 and TRBJ2-3; a weak D match, TRBD2 (5 bases). Germline-derived CDR1 and CDR2 are SEHNR and FQNEAQ (reference sequence). CDR3 size: 14 residues. Trimming cost V 4 bases and J 6 bases, with 14 bases left between them. The DNA for the CDR3 is TGTGCCAGCAGCTCGAAGGACTGGACGGATACGCAGTATTTT. This gives the protein CASSSKDWTDTQYF.

The chain combines TRBV6-1 with TRBJ2-1; tentatively, D is TRBD2 (6 bases). Looked up from germline, CDR1 is MNHNS and CDR2 is SASEGT. V shed 10 bases and J shed 4 bases, with 8 bases lying between them. The CDR3 length is 11 residues. The CDR3 DNA reads as TGTGCCAATGGGGGGTACAATGAGCAGTTCTTC. It translates to CANGGYNEQFF.

The gene calls are TRBV9 and TRBJ2-1; 11 bases match TRBD2. After removal of 3 bases from V and 3 bases from J, the junction contained 5 bases not matched to a gene. The CDR3 spans 16 residues. The germline V gene has CDR1 SGDLS and CDR2 YYNGEE. CDR3 sequence reads: CASSAHLAGGYNEQFF. The CDR3 nucleotides read TGTGCCAGCAGCGCACATCTAGCGGGGGGCTACAATGAGCAGTTCTTC.

The chain joins TRBV6-6 to TRBJ1-2, with TRBD1 matching over 10 bases. This CDR3 is 12 amino acids long. Losses at the gene ends were 8 bases for V and 6 bases for J; bases not matched to a gene: 3. Germline V lookup: CDR1 MNHNY, CDR2 SVGAGI (reference sequence). CDR3 DNA: TGTGCCAGCCAGGACAGGGGGGATGGCTACACCTTC. This gives the protein CASQDRGDGYTF.

The chain links TRBV28 to TRBJ1-2, with TRBD1 matching 7 bases. The CDR3 is made up of 16 amino acids. The junction had 14 bases not matched to a gene; V was cut back by 5 bases and J by 5 bases. In germline, CDR1 is MDHEN, CDR2 SYDVKM. The CDR3 here is CASSPMGQPDIYGYTF. Written as DNA, the CDR3 is TGTGCCAGCAGTCCCATGGGACAGCCAGACATATATGGCTACACCTTC.

CDR3 DNA sequence: TGTGCCAGCAGCATACTAGCGGGGGGGCTCTCTGGGGCCAACGTCCTGACTTTC. This encodes CASSILAGGLSGANVLTF. The J gene is TRBJ2-6, the V gene TRBV7-6, with 13 positions matching TRBD2. This CDR3 is built from 18 residues. The germline CDR1 and CDR2 sequences are SGHVS and FNYEAQ. V dropped 5 bases and J dropped 0; count of bases not matched to a gene: 4.

This clone turned up a few times. V usage is TRBV27 and J usage is TRBJ1-6, with D uncertain. Germline CDR1 MNHEY, CDR2 SMNVEV (reference sequence). Trimming took 4 bases from V and 2 from J, leaving 12 bases between them. The CDR3 runs to 16 residues. CDR3 coding DNA: TGTGCCAGCAGTTCACCCCAGAGGGCCTATAATTCACCCCTCCACTTT. This encodes CASSSPQRAYNSPLHF.

V and J are TRBV2 and TRBJ2-1; 8 bases are a match to TRBD1. Per the germline V gene, CDR1 is SNHLY and CDR2 is FYNNEI. This CDR3 has 13 residues. With V trimmed by 8 bases and J by 3 bases, 3 bases remained unmatched. The DNA of the CDR3 is TGTGCCAGCTCAGGGGGCGTCTACAATGAGCAGTTCTTC. This sequence encodes CASSGGVYNEQFF.

This chain uses TRBV7-8 with TRBJ2-7; 9 bases map to TRBD1. CDR3 size: 15 residues. The V gene's germline CDR1 is SGHVS and CDR2 FQNEAQ. V lost 3 bases to trimming and J lost 4 bases; unmatched junction nucleotides: 7. The CDR3 reads CASSFIGTGSYEQYF. CDR3 DNA sequence: TGTGCCAGCAGCTTCATCGGGACAGGGTCTTACGAGCAGTACTTC.

The rearrangement links TRBV10-3 to TRBJ1-3; D possibly corresponds to TRBD1 (5 bases). CDR3 length: 17 amino acids. V shed 4 bases and J shed 4 bases, with 20 bases lying between them. In germline, CDR1 is ENHRY, CDR2 SYGVKD. The CDR3 protein is CAISGTPLAGVGNTIYF. DNA for the CDR3: TGTGCCATCAGTGGGACCCCCTTGGCGGGGGTCGGAAACACCATATATTTT.

In this sample, this clone turned up a few times. The chain has TRBV7-9 and TRBJ1-1; 7 bases match TRBD1. Germline V gives CDR1 SEHNR, CDR2 FQNEAQ (reference sequence). V lost 1 base, J lost 9 bases, and 8 bases stayed unmatched. The CDR3 loop spans 14 amino acids. Written as DNA, the CDR3 is TGTGCCAGCAGCTTAGGACAGGGAGCGGATAAAGCTTTCTTT. Protein sequence: CASSLGQGADKAFF.